The 30 T cell receptor beta chains below all came from one sample that was sequenced in a study of blood T cell repertoires in COVID-19. Method: immunoSEQ multiplex PCR; TCRdb's copy keeps in-frame clones and lacks some. Of 80,000 to 90,000 clones listed, around 82% were seen once; the top ten hold 0.95% to 1.5%. Sequenced material: peripheral blood. These receptor sequences come from a woman of 80 years or more with acute or convalescent COVID-19.

This clone was seen more than once but under ten times. At the DNA level, this CDR3 is encoded by other sequences in the same sample as well. The V and J genes are TRBV7-2 and TRBJ2-5, with D tentatively TRBD1 (5 bases). CDR3 length: 14 amino acids. Germline CDR1 and CDR2: SGHTA and FQGNSA. The V end was cut by 5 bases, the J end by 2 bases, with 12 bases between. CDR3 loop: CASSPRQLQETQYF. As DNA, the CDR3 is TGTGCCAGCAGCCCAAGACAGTTACAAGAGACCCAGTACTTC. Looking up the rest from reference TRBV7-2 and TRBJ2-5 gives the full variable domain: GAGVSQSPSNKVTEKGKDVELRCDPISGHTALYWYRQSLGQGLEFLIYFQGNSAPDKSGLPSDRFSAERTGGSVSTLTIQRTQQEDSAVYLCASSPRQLQETQYFGPGTRLLVL.

This clone was picked up one time. The chain links TRBV24-1 to TRBJ2-2; 7 nucleotides agree with TRBD1. This CDR3 comprises 16 residues. J lost 0 bases, V lost 2 bases, and 2 bases had no gene match. Per germline, CDR1 KGHDR and CDR2 SFDVKD. CDR3 DNA: TGTGCCACCAGTGATTCAGGGACAGCGAACACCGGGGAGCTGTTTTTT. Translation: CATSDSGTANTGELFF.

V gene TRBV28 combines with J gene TRBJ1-2; a weak D match, TRBD1 (6 bases). V was pared by 6 bases and J by 8 bases, with 19 bases between. CDR3 size: 14 residues. The germline V gene encodes CDR1 MDHEN and CDR2 SYDVKM. Here the CDR3 reads CASRPGGGAEGYTF. CDR3 in DNA: TGTGCCAGCAGGCCGGGTGGGGGCGCGGAAGGCTACACCTTC.

This sequence joins TRBV6-6 and TRBJ2-5; 7 bases are a match to TRBD2. The CDR3 has 11 residues. Trimming removed 11 bases from V and 4 bases from J; junction bases left unmatched: 4. Per the germline V gene, CDR1 is MNHNY and CDR2 is SVGAGI (reference sequence). The CDR3 here is CAVSSGETQYF. CDR3 nucleotide sequence: TGTGCCGTATCTAGCGGAGAGACCCAGTACTTC.

This chain links TRBV20-1 with TRBJ2-3, with 7 bases that match TRBD2. Per germline, CDR1 DFQATT and CDR2 SNEGSKA (reference sequence). The CDR3 extends over 11 amino acids. V was pared by 5 bases and J by 15 bases, with 11 bases of the junction left unmatched. The CDR3 loop reads CSAPGPGRHYF. CDR3 DNA: TGCAGTGCTCCGGGACCCGGGAGGCATTATTTT.

This chain uses TRBV6-5 with TRBJ2-2; the match to TRBD1 covers 7 bases. The germline CDR1 and CDR2 sequences are MNHEY and SVGAGI. The V and J ends lost 8 bases and 6 bases, in that order; junction bases with no gene match: 6. The length of the CDR3 is 13 residues. The CDR3 sequence is CASRQGRSGELFF. CDR3 sequence (DNA): TGTGCCAGCCGACAGGGCAGGTCCGGGGAGCTGTTTTTT.

This rearrangement joins TRBV5-4 to TRBJ2-2; D is possibly TRBD2 (6 bases). The CDR3 loop spans 14 amino acids. V was pared by 4 bases and J by 4 bases, with 11 bases between. Germline CDR1 reads SGHNT; CDR2 reads YYREEE (reference sequence). Here the CDR3 reads CASSAGLVTGELFF. DNA of the CDR3: TGTGCCAGCAGCGCGGGACTGGTCACCGGGGAGCTGTTTTTT.

This clone was picked up a small number of times. The CDR3, as DNA: TGTGCCAGCAGCGTAGTCCCGGGACAAGTATATGGCTACACCTTC. Its protein is CASSVVPGQVYGYTF. The chain combines TRBV9 with TRBJ1-2; D may be TRBD1 (6 bases). V was pared by 0 bases and J by 5 bases, with 14 bases between. Germline CDR1 SGDLS, CDR2 YYNGEE. The CDR3 contains 15 residues.

The chain carries TRBV28 and TRBJ1-1; perhaps TRBD1 as D (6 bases). V lost 3 bases, J lost 4 bases, and 15 bases lay in between. The germline gives CDR1 MDHEN, CDR2 SYDVKM. This CDR3 region has 15 residues. CDR3 loop: CASSFSGGAGTEAFF. The CDR3 nucleotides read TGTGCCAGCAGTTTTTCCGGGGGGGCTGGCACTGAAGCTTTCTTT.

The rearrangement uses TRBV12-3 or TRBV12-4 and TRBJ2-2, with unresolved D. The germline V and J ends were trimmed by 6 bases and 6 bases, with 11 bases remaining between them. CDR3 length: 13 residues. The CDR3 bases are TGTGCCAGCAGAACCTTAGCCGCCGGGGAGCTGTTTTTT. Amino acids: CASRTLAAGELFF.

This clone appeared once. The chain joins TRBV11-2 to TRBJ1-2, with D maybe TRBD1 (6 bases). V lost 0 bases and J lost 7, with 12 bases in between. The CDR3 spans 14 residues. In germline, CDR1 is SGHAT, CDR2 FQNNGV. The CDR3 DNA sequence: TGTGCCAGCAGCTTAGAGGCAGGGGTCGGTGGCTACACCTTC. Its protein is CASSLEAGVGGYTF.

This sequence joins TRBV15 and TRBJ2-3, with 7 bases fitting TRBD2. After removal of 2 bases from V and 3 bases from J, the junction contained 5 bases not matched to a gene. The CDR3 is 15 amino acids. Germline V gives CDR1 LNHNV, CDR2 YYDKDF (reference sequence). In DNA form, the CDR3 reads TGTGCCACCAGCAGAAGAGCGGGAAAGACAGATACGCAGTATTTT. Protein sequence: CATSRRAGKTDTQYF.

V usage is TRBV5-3 and J usage is TRBJ1-4, with TRBD1 matching over 7 bases. TRBV5-3 is an open reading frame whose function is uncertain. V was clipped by 5 bases and J by 10 bases; unmatched bases: 14. This CDR3 has 15 amino acids. This CDR3 reads CARSSGQPLRGKLFF. The CDR3 DNA reads as TGTGCCAGAAGTTCGGGACAGCCCCTACGGGGAAAACTGTTTTTT.

The chain recombines TRBV27 with TRBJ1-2, with D possibly TRBD1 on 6 matching bases. The CDR3 contains 15 residues. The V and J ends lost 2 bases and 9 bases respectively, with 19 bases between them. Per germline, CDR1 MNHEY and CDR2 SMNVEV (reference sequence). In nucleotides, the CDR3 is TGTGCCAGCAGTTTAAAACACAGGGATCCTCTTAGCTACACCTTC. Its translation is CASSLKHRDPLSYTF.

This chain uses TRBV6-5 with TRBJ1-4; 7 bases align to TRBD1. Germline CDR1 reads MNHEY; CDR2 reads SVGAGI. J was trimmed by 3 bases and V by 5 bases; bases with no gene match: 6. The CDR3 has 15 amino acids. DNA of the CDR3: TGTGCCAGCAGTATCACAGGGGTTGCTAATGAAAAACTGTTTTTT. Translated: CASSITGVANEKLFF.

The chain joins TRBV2 to TRBJ2-7; 10 bases line up with TRBD1. This CDR3 contains 13 residues. Germline V gene sequence: CDR1 SNHLY, CDR2 FYNNEI. With 4 bases clipped from V and 6 bases from J, the junction kept 3 bases outside the gene matches. Here the CDR3 reads CASSGQGAGEQYF. As DNA, the CDR3 is TGTGCCAGCAGTGGACAGGGGGCGGGCGAGCAGTACTTC.

The chain employs TRBV6-2 or TRBV6-3 and TRBJ2-3, with D possibly matching TRBD1 (6 bases). The CDR3 sequence is 15 residues long. Trimming stripped 0 bases from V and 2 bases from J, with 9 bases between. The germline V gene has CDR1 MNHEY and CDR2 SVGEGT. The CDR3 loop is CASSYSRGYTDTQYF. The DNA of the CDR3 is TGTGCCAGCAGTTACTCCAGGGGATACACAGATACGCAGTATTTT.

The chain recombines TRBV10-2 with TRBJ2-2, with a weak D call TRBD2 (6 bases). V lost 2 bases, J lost 4 bases, and 11 bases lay in between. The CDR3 covers 15 residues. CDR1 is WSHSY, CDR2 SAAADI, per germline. CDR3 amino acids: CASSEASGFTGELFF. The CDR3 nucleotides are TGCGCCAGCAGTGAGGCAAGCGGGTTCACCGGGGAGCTGTTTTTT.

V usage is TRBV3-1 (or the pseudogene TRBV3-2) and J usage is TRBJ2-5; 7 bases fit TRBD2. The CDR3 has 14 amino acids. CDR1 and CDR2 from the germline V gene are LGHDT and YNNKEL (reference sequence). Trimming at V came to 2 bases and at J to 4 bases, leaving 4 bases not matched to a gene. The CDR3 sequence is CASSQPAGRETQYF. CDR3 nucleotide sequence: TGTGCCAGCAGCCAACCAGCGGGGAGAGAGACCCAGTACTTC.

The chain has TRBV5-4 and TRBJ2-2; 8 bases are a match to TRBD2. V lost 7 bases and J lost 2; bases outside the gene matches: 7. Per the germline V gene, CDR1 is SGHNT and CDR2 is YYREEE (reference sequence). This CDR3 contains 15 residues. CDR3 amino acids: CASALGLDNTGELFF. The CDR3 bases are TGTGCCAGCGCCTTGGGACTAGACAACACCGGGGAGCTGTTTTTT.

The chain is built from TRBV4-1 and TRBJ2-1, with TRBD1 matching 8 bases. Looked up from germline, CDR1 is MGHRA and CDR2 is YSYEKL. V was clipped by 1 base and J by 0 bases; unmatched bases: 5. This CDR3 is built from 17 residues. CDR3 in DNA: TGCGCCAGCAGCCAAGCCTTAGACAGGGGCTCCTACAATGAGCAGTTCTTC. Amino acid sequence: CASSQALDRGSYNEQFF.

The genes are TRBV6-6 and TRBJ2-7, with D hard to call. V gave up 0 bases and J gave up 6 bases, with 6 bases separating them. Per germline, CDR1 MNHNY and CDR2 SVGAGI (reference sequence). The CDR3 has 12 amino acids. The CDR3 spells CASSYSGFEQYF. The CDR3 DNA reads TGTGCCAGCAGTTACTCGGGCTTCGAGCAGTACTTC.

The rearrangement joins TRBV23-1 to TRBJ2-5; TRBD1 is a possible D gene (6 bases). TRBV23-1 qualifies as an ORF whose function is uncertain. CDR3 size: 13 residues. The ends were cut back, 6 bases at V and 1 base at J, with 9 bases in the middle. The CDR3 region is CASSRTVQETQYF. The CDR3 nucleotides are TGCGCCAGCAGCCGGACAGTCCAAGAGACCCAGTACTTC.

This sequence joins TRBV28 and TRBJ1-5; the D is unclear. The germline CDR1 and CDR2 sequences are MDHEN and SYDVKM. The germline V and J ends were trimmed by 5 bases and 2 bases, with 7 bases remaining between them. This CDR3 has 13 amino acids. CDR3 sequence reads: CASSPTGNQPQHF. The CDR3 DNA is TGTGCCAGCAGTCCCACAGGCAATCAGCCCCAGCATTTT.

CDR3 bases: TGCGCCAGCAGCTTGGACGGGACAGGAGGCATCGTGGCTTTCTTT. Translated: CASSLDGTGGIVAFF. V gene TRBV5-1 combines with J gene TRBJ1-1; TRBD1 matches at 8 bases. The CDR3 runs to 15 residues. V was clipped by 0 bases and J by 11 bases; unmatched bases: 12. From germline, CDR1 is SGHRS and CDR2 YFSETQ.

This rearrangement joins TRBV28 to TRBJ2-7; 11 nucleotides align to TRBD2. Germline CDR1 is MDHEN and CDR2 is SYDVKM. V lost 4 bases to trimming and J lost 6 bases; unmatched junction nucleotides: 5. The CDR3 extends over 14 amino acids. As DNA, the CDR3 is TGTGCCAGCAGTTCACTAGCGGGAGTAAGCGAGCAGTACTTC. Translated: CASSSLAGVSEQYF.

V is TRBV3-1 (or the pseudogene TRBV3-2) and J is TRBJ2-3; 9 nucleotides agree with TRBD2. Losses at the gene ends were 1 base for V and 3 bases for J; bases not matched to a gene: 5. This CDR3 region has 16 residues. CDR1 is LGHDT, CDR2 YNNKEL, per germline (reference sequence). DNA of the CDR3: TGTGCCAGCAGCCAAGGTGATAGCGGGAGAACAGATACGCAGTATTTT. As protein: CASSQGDSGRTDTQYF.

This clone came up once. This chain uses TRBV5-1 with TRBJ2-1, with D maybe TRBD1 (6 bases). Trimming pared 5 bases from V and 2 bases from J, leaving 14 bases between. CDR1 is SGHRS and CDR2 is YFSETQ in the germline V gene. The CDR3 runs to 15 residues. In DNA form, the CDR3 reads TGCGCCAGCAGTTTTGAGGGGGACACCTACAATGAGCAGTTCTTC. This gives the protein CASSFEGDTYNEQFF.

The rearrangement uses TRBV27 and TRBJ1-1; 7 bases map to TRBD1. With 3 bases clipped from V and 1 base from J, the junction kept 5 bases outside the gene matches. From germline, CDR1 is MNHEY and CDR2 SMNVEV (reference sequence). The CDR3 spans 15 residues. CDR3 sequence: CASSFSTGKNTEAFF. DNA for the CDR3: TGTGCCAGCAGTTTCTCGACAGGGAAGAACACTGAAGCTTTCTTT.

The chain couples TRBV10-3 to TRBJ1-1; D remains unclear. The germline V gene encodes CDR1 ENHRY and CDR2 SYGVKD. The CDR3 covers 14 residues. Trimming left V 0 bases short and J 5 bases short, with 10 bases between. The CDR3 sequence: CAISESKAYTEAFF. The CDR3 DNA sequence: TGTGCCATCAGTGAGTCGAAAGCTTATACTGAAGCTTTCTTT.